The present T cell receptor beta chain was sequenced within a study of blood T cell repertoires in COVID-19. There are 14 residues in the CDR3. The junction had 7 bases not matched to a gene; V was cut back by 4 bases and J by 8 bases. In germline, CDR1 is LGHDT, CDR2 YNNKEL (reference sequence). The method was immunoSEQ multiplex PCR; TCRdb's version includes in-frame clones alone and lacks a portion of them. This sample yields 91,000 or so clones, of which approximately 82% are seen a single time; about 7% belongs to the top ten. The sequence was collected from a man aged 45 to 65 with active or convalescent COVID-19. The chain carries TRBV3-1 (or the pseudogene TRBV3-2) and TRBJ1-4; 7 positions match TRBD1. Material for sequencing was peripheral blood. The CDR3 loop is CASSRTGETEKLFF. CDR3 in DNA: TGTGCCAGCAGCCGAACAGGGGAGACAGAAAAACTGTTTTTT.